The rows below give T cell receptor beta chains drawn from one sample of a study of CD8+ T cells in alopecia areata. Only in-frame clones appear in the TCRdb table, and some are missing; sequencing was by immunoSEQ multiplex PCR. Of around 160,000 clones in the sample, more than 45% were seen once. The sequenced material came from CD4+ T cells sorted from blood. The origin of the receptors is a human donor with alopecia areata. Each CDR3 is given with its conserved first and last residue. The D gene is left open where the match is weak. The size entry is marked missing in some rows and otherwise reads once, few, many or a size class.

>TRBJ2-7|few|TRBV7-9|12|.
CASSLGSDEQYF
TGTGCCAGCAGCTTAGGCAGCGACGAGCAGTACTTC
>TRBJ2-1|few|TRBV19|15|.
CASSAPGTVNNEQFF
TGTGCCAGTAGTGCACCCGGGACGGTGAACAATGAGCAGTTCTTC
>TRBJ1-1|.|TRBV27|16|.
CASSLSGAGLNTEAFF
TGTGCCAGCAGTTTATCCGGTGCAGGACTGAACACTGAAGCTTTCTTT
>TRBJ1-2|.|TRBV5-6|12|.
CASSLDKYGYTF
TGTGCCAGCAGCCTGGACAAGTACGGCTACACCTTC
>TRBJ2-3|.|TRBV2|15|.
CASSLRDPQGDTQYF
TGTGCCAGCAGCCTCCGGGACCCCCAGGGGGATACGCAGTATTTT
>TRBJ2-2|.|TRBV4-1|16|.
CASSPAEGIKAGELFF
TGCGCCAGCAGCCCTGCTGAGGGTATAAAGGCCGGGGAGCTGTTTTTT
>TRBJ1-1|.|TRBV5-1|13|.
CASSNIGDTEAFF
TGCGCCAGCAGCAATATAGGGGACACTGAAGCTTTCTTT
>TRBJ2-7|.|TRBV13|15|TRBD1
CASSSIRQGLPKQYF
TGTGCCAGCAGCTCGATCCGACAGGGGCTACCGAAGCAGTACTTC
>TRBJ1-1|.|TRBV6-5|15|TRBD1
CASRRQGVGDTEAFF
TGTGCCAGCAGAAGACAGGGGGTTGGGGACACTGAAGCTTTCTTT
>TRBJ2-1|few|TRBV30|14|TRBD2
CACGTSGVYNEQFF
TGTGCCTGTGGGACTAGCGGAGTCTACAATGAGCAGTTCTTC
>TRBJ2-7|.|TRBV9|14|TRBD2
CASSVSTSGNEQYF
TGTGCCAGCAGCGTATCGACTAGCGGGAACGAGCAGTACTTC
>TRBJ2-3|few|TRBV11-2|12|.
CASSLGIDTQYF
TGTGCCAGCAGCTTAGGTATAGATACGCAGTATTTT
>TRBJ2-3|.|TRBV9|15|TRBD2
CASSVESSGTDTQYF
TGTGCCAGCAGCGTAGAGTCTAGCGGGACAGATACGCAGTATTTT
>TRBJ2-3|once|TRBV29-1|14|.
CSVKTETSTDTQYF
TGCAGCGTCAAGACAGAGACTAGCACAGATACGCAGTATTTT
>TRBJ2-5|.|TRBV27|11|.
CATGTQETQYF
TGTGCCACCGGGACGCAAGAGACCCAGTACTTC
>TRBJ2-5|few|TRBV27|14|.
CASSLLDSPGAQYF
TGTGCCAGCAGTTTACTAGACAGCCCTGGGGCCCAGTACTTC
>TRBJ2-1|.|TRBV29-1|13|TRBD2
CSTLAGTYNEQFF
TGCAGCACACTAGCGGGTACTTACAATGAGCAGTTCTTC
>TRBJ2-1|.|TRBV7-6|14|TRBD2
CASSRLAGSDEQFF
TGTGCCAGCAGCCGACTAGCGGGATCGGATGAGCAGTTCTTC
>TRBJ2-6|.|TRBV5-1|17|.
CASSRSVLGSGANVLTF
TGCGCCAGCAGCAGATCGGTGCTTGGCTCTGGGGCCAACGTCCTGACTTTC
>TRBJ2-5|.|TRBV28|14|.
CASSSGLRQETQYF
TGTGCCAGCAGTTCGGGGCTAAGGCAAGAGACCCAGTACTTC
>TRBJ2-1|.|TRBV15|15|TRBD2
CATSRRTSGRNEQFF
TGTGCCACCAGCAGAAGGACTAGCGGGAGGAATGAGCAGTTCTTC
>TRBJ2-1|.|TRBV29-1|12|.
CSVEAVGYQQFF
TGCAGCGTTGAAGCAGTAGGATATCAGCAGTTCTTC
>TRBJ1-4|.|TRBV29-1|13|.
CSASGTLNEKLFF
TGCAGCGCATCCGGGACTTTGAATGAAAAACTGTTTTTT
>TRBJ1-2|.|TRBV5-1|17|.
CASSLGQGPSSNYGYTF
TGCGCCAGCAGCTTGGGTCAGGGGCCCTCCTCTAACTATGGCTACACCTTC
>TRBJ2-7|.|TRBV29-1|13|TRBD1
CSVIGTGGDEQYF
TGCAGCGTTATAGGGACAGGGGGCGACGAGCAGTACTTC
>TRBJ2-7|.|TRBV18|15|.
CASSPTSSPNYEQYF
TGTGCCAGCTCACCTACCAGCAGTCCGAACTACGAGCAGTACTTC
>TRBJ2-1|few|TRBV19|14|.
CASSTQSSYNEQFF
TGTGCCAGTAGTACGCAGAGCTCCTACAATGAGCAGTTCTTC
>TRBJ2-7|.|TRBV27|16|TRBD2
CASRTERTSGSKEQYF
TGTGCCAGCAGAACCGAACGGACTAGCGGGAGTAAAGAGCAGTACTTC
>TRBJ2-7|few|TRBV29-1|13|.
CSARGPNPYEQYF
TGCAGTGCCAGGGGCCCCAACCCCTACGAGCAGTACTTC
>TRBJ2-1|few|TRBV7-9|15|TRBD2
CASSFWSGSGGEQFF
TGTGCCAGCAGCTTTTGGAGCGGGAGTGGTGGTGAGCAGTTCTTC
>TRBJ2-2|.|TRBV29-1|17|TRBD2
CSVESNRGLAGPGELFF
TGCAGCGTTGAATCAAACCGGGGACTAGCGGGACCCGGGGAGCTGTTTTTT
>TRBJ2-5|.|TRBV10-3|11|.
CAISAKETQYF
TGTGCCATCAGTGCAAAAGAGACCCAGTACTTC
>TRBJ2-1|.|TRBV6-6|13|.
CASSYRLDNEQFF
TGTGCCAGCAGTTACCGTCTCGACAATGAGCAGTTCTTC
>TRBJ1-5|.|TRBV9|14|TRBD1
CASSVAGQGQPQHF
TGTGCCAGCAGCGTAGCCGGACAGGGTCAGCCCCAGCATTTT
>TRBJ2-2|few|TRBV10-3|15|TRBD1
CAISGGQGAAGELFF
TGTGCCATCAGTGGAGGACAGGGGGCAGCCGGGGAGCTGTTTTTT
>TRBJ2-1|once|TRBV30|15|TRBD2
CAWSTTGTSYNEQFF
TGTGCCTGGAGTACCACCGGGACTAGTTACAATGAGCAGTTCTTC
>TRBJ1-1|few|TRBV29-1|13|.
CSVVGRMNTEAFF
TGCAGCGTTGTGGGACGGATGAACACTGAAGCTTTCTTT
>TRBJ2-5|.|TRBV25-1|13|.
CASSEYRGETQYF
TGTGCCAGCAGTGAATACAGGGGAGAGACCCAGTACTTC
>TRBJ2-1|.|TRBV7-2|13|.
CASSLFFGDEQFF
TGTGCCAGCAGCTTATTTTTCGGCGATGAGCAGTTCTTC
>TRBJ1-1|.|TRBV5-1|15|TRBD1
CASSSSGTGNTEAFF
TGCGCCAGCAGCTCCTCCGGGACAGGGAACACTGAAGCTTTCTTT